The rows below give T cell receptor beta chains drawn from one sample of a study of T cell clonotyping in hematopoietic cell transplantation. Sequencing was performed with immunoSEQ multiplex PCR; in TCRdb, only in-frame clones are kept and a portion is missing. The data contain under 13,000 clones, roughly nine tenths of them singletons. The sample was PBMCs, taken 180 days after allogeneic stem cell transplant. These receptors originate from a male patient aged 55 to 70 who had an allogeneic stem cell transplant from an unrelated donor, so the T cells may come from the graft donor. Some clones in this sample may be carry-over from other donors' samples. Both conserved end residues are part of each CDR3. Each record gives: J gene, clone size, V gene, D gene, CDR3 protein, CDR3 DNA. A D gene is named only where the DNA matches it firmly. A clone size is listed for some rows: how often the clone was seen (once, few, many), or a class if it is expanded.

J: TRBJ2-7
size: .
V: TRBV5-4
D: TRBD2
CDR3: CASSLGTSGGFHEQYF
DNA: TGTGCCAGCAGCCTTGGGACTAGCGGGGGGTTCCACGAGCAGTACTTC

J: TRBJ2-3
size: .
V: TRBV7-3
D: .
CDR3: CASSPGLATDTQYF
DNA: TGTGCCAGCAGCCCCGGGCTAGCGACAGATACGCAGTATTTT

J: TRBJ1-5
size: .
V: TRBV27
D: TRBD1
CDR3: CASSLGGQGSQPQHF
DNA: TGTGCCAGCAGTTTGGGGGGACAGGGGAGCCAGCCCCAGCATTTT

J: TRBJ1-4
size: .
V: TRBV6-5
D: .
CDR3: CASREYWGEKLFF
DNA: TGTGCCAGCAGAGAATATTGGGGCGAAAAACTGTTTTTT

J: TRBJ1-2
size: few
V: TRBV2
D: .
CDR3: CASSIDSTYGYTF
DNA: TGTGCCAGCAGTATAGACAGTACCTATGGCTACACCTTC

J: TRBJ1-1
size: .
V: TRBV19
D: TRBD1
CDR3: CASRIDRELSTEAFF
DNA: TGTGCCAGTAGGATCGACAGGGAATTGAGCACTGAAGCTTTCTTT

J: TRBJ1-4
size: once
V: TRBV5-1
D: .
CDR3: CASSLVVGEKLFF
DNA: TGCGCCAGCAGCTTGGTCGTCGGTGAAAAACTGTTTTTT

J: TRBJ1-1
size: once
V: TRBV7-2
D: .
CDR3: CASRFWEPRRSSTEAFF
DNA: TGTGCCAGCAGATTTTGGGAGCCACGACGGAGTAGCACTGAAGCTTTCTTT

J: TRBJ1-4
size: .
V: TRBV9
D: .
CDR3: CASSGNPGEKLFF
DNA: TGTGCCAGCAGCGGGAACCCGGGGGAAAAACTGTTTTTT

J: TRBJ1-2
size: .
V: TRBV10-3
D: .
CDR3: CAISRDTYGYTF
DNA: TGTGCCATCAGTCGGGATACCTATGGCTACACCTTC

J: TRBJ1-5
size: .
V: TRBV6-6
D: .
CDR3: CASSVGRLSNQPQHF
DNA: TGTGCCAGCAGTGTGGGACGCCTAAGCAATCAGCCCCAGCATTTT

J: TRBJ1-6
size: .
V: TRBV6-5
D: .
CDR3: CATRSYNSPLHF
DNA: TGTGCCACGCGCTCCTATAATTCACCCCTCCACTTT

J: TRBJ2-1
size: .
V: TRBV19
D: .
CDR3: CASSSRTADEQFF
DNA: TGTGCCAGTAGTAGCCGGACAGCGGATGAGCAGTTCTTC

J: TRBJ2-1
size: once
V: TRBV6-1
D: TRBD2
CDR3: CATLRSSGVYNEQFF
DNA: TGTGCCACCCTGCGGAGTAGCGGGGTCTACAATGAGCAGTTCTTC

J: TRBJ2-5
size: few
V: TRBV5-6
D: .
CDR3: CASSFWNRRETQYF
DNA: TGTGCCAGCAGTTTCTGGAACAGAAGAGAGACCCAGTACTTC

J: TRBJ2-2
size: .
V: TRBV7-8
D: .
CDR3: CASQTSGGENTGELFF
DNA: TGTGCCAGCCAGACTTCAGGGGGGGAAAACACCGGGGAGCTGTTTTTT

J: TRBJ2-7
size: .
V: TRBV2
D: .
CDR3: CASNNPGSTYEQYF
DNA: TGTGCCAGCAACAACCCAGGGAGCACCTACGAGCAGTACTTC

J: TRBJ1-2
size: .
V: TRBV7-2
D: TRBD1
CDR3: CASSLEGSGGRGYTF
DNA: TGTGCCAGCAGCTTAGAGGGGTCAGGGGGACGTGGCTACACCTTC

J: TRBJ1-6
size: .
V: TRBV2
D: .
CDR3: CASSTYRDTYNSPLHF
DNA: TGTGCCAGCAGTACCTACCGGGACACGTATAATTCACCCCTCCACTTT

J: TRBJ1-4
size: .
V: TRBV7-2
D: .
CDR3: CASSLGPDEKLFF
DNA: TGTGCCAGCAGCTTAGGGCCGGATGAAAAACTGTTTTTT

J: TRBJ2-2
size: .
V: TRBV11-3
D: .
CDR3: CASSQNTGELFF
DNA: TGTGCCAGCAGCCAAAACACCGGGGAGCTGTTTTTT

J: TRBJ2-7
size: .
V: TRBV2
D: .
CDR3: CASLVQYEQYF
DNA: TGTGCCAGCTTGGTCCAGTACGAGCAGTACTTC

J: TRBJ2-1
size: .
V: TRBV2
D: TRBD2
CDR3: CASSGSGGTLDEQFF
DNA: TGTGCCAGCAGTGGGAGCGGGGGGACGTTGGATGAGCAGTTCTTC

J: TRBJ1-5
size: .
V: TRBV5-6
D: TRBD1
CDR3: CASSWPGTDSNQPQHF
DNA: TGTGCCAGCAGCTGGCCCGGGACAGATAGCAATCAGCCCCAGCATTTT

J: TRBJ1-5
size: .
V: TRBV5-8
D: .
CDR3: CASPWETGHSNQPQHF
DNA: TGTGCCAGTCCTTGGGAGACGGGCCATAGCAATCAGCCCCAGCATTTT

J: TRBJ2-5
size: once
V: TRBV29-1
D: .
CDR3: CSVESNSGETQYF
DNA: TGCAGCGTTGAATCTAACTCAGGAGAGACCCAGTACTTC

J: TRBJ2-7
size: .
V: TRBV2
D: TRBD1
CDR3: CASTDRGDEQYF
DNA: TGTGCCAGCACGGACAGGGGGGACGAGCAGTACTTC

J: TRBJ1-2
size: once
V: TRBV29-1
D: TRBD1
CDR3: CSVRTGGNYGYTF
DNA: TGCAGCGTCCGGACAGGGGGTAACTATGGCTACACCTTC

J: TRBJ1-4
size: .
V: TRBV5-4
D: .
CDR3: CASSFDGSTNEKLFF
DNA: TGTGCCAGCAGCTTTGACGGATCAACTAATGAAAAACTGTTTTTT

J: TRBJ1-2
size: .
V: TRBV29-1
D: TRBD1
CDR3: CSVVQGAGANYGYTF
DNA: TGCAGCGTCGTACAGGGGGCCGGGGCTAACTATGGCTACACCTTC

J: TRBJ1-5
size: .
V: TRBV19
D: TRBD1
CDR3: CASSTRQGGNQPQHF
DNA: TGTGCCAGTAGTACCCGACAGGGGGGAAATCAGCCCCAGCATTTT

J: TRBJ2-2
size: .
V: TRBV11-3
D: TRBD1
CDR3: CASSYVIGTANTGELFF
DNA: TGTGCCAGCAGCTATGTCATAGGGACAGCGAACACCGGGGAGCTGTTTTTT

J: TRBJ2-6
size: once
V: TRBV11-1
D: .
CDR3: CASSSEISGSSGANVLTF
DNA: TGTGCCAGCAGCTCCGAAATCAGTGGGTCCTCTGGGGCCAACGTCCTGACTTTC

J: TRBJ1-3
size: .
V: TRBV4-1
D: .
CDR3: CASSQVTSGNTIYF
DNA: TGCGCCAGCAGCCAAGTAACGTCTGGAAACACCATATATTTT

J: TRBJ1-1
size: .
V: TRBV10-3
D: .
CDR3: CAISEAGENTEAFF
DNA: TGTGCCATCAGTGAGGCAGGGGAGAACACTGAAGCTTTCTTT

J: TRBJ2-2
size: few
V: TRBV7-9
D: TRBD2
CDR3: CASSLPAGGPAGELFF
DNA: TGTGCCAGCAGCTTACCAGCGGGGGGGCCGGCCGGGGAGCTGTTTTTT

J: TRBJ2-5
size: .
V: TRBV6-1
D: .
CDR3: CASSGYRVYDQYF
DNA: TGTGCCAGCAGTGGCTACAGGGTCTACGACCAGTACTTC

J: TRBJ1-2
size: .
V: TRBV7-3
D: .
CDR3: CASSQGTNYGYTF
DNA: TGTGCCAGCAGCCAAGGCACAAACTATGGCTACACCTTC

J: TRBJ2-4
size: .
V: TRBV7-2
D: TRBD1
CDR3: CASSQSTGGGIQYF
DNA: TGTGCCAGCAGCCAATCGACAGGGGGTGGCATTCAGTACTTC

J: TRBJ1-2
size: .
V: TRBV6-5
D: TRBD1
CDR3: CASKRTGTAYGYTF
DNA: TGTGCCAGCAAGAGGACTGGGACAGCATATGGCTACACCTTC

J: TRBJ1-5
size: .
V: TRBV19
D: TRBD1
CDR3: CASSWTGGDQPQHF
DNA: TGTGCCAGTAGTTGGACAGGGGGCGATCAGCCCCAGCATTTT

J: TRBJ2-4
size: .
V: TRBV19
D: .
CDR3: CASSISPSRGPSGVAKNIQYF
DNA: TGTGCCAGTAGTATCTCGCCCTCGCGGGGCCCTAGTGGGGTAGCCAAAAACATTCAGTACTTC

J: TRBJ1-1
size: .
V: TRBV4-3
D: .
CDR3: CASSQAQGREAFF
DNA: TGCGCCAGCAGCCAAGCCCAGGGAAGAGAAGCTTTCTTT

J: TRBJ2-1
size: .
V: TRBV5-4
D: .
CDR3: CASSLVSGDSYNEQFF
DNA: TGTGCCAGCAGCTTGGTTAGCGGTGATTCCTACAATGAGCAGTTCTTC

J: TRBJ1-6
size: .
V: TRBV6-1
D: .
CDR3: CASSESMGGLSYNSPLHF
DNA: TGTGCCAGCAGTGAGAGTATGGGGGGGCTCTCCTATAATTCACCCCTCCACTTT

J: TRBJ1-4
size: .
V: TRBV19
D: .
CDR3: CASSIQALGYEKLFF
DNA: TGTGCCAGTAGTATACAAGCCCTAGGGTACGAAAAACTGTTTTTT

J: TRBJ2-7
size: .
V: TRBV2
D: TRBD1
CDR3: CASSKDRGAYEQYF
DNA: TGTGCCAGCAGTAAGGACAGGGGAGCCTACGAGCAGTACTTC

J: TRBJ1-2
size: .
V: TRBV5-1
D: TRBD1
CDR3: CASSLEYTGGEGNYGYTF
DNA: TGCGCCAGCAGCTTGGAGTATACAGGGGGCGAGGGTAACTATGGCTACACCTTC

J: TRBJ1-1
size: .
V: TRBV30
D: .
CDR3: CAWSRTGNTEAFF
DNA: TGTGCCTGGAGTAGGACCGGGAACACTGAAGCTTTCTTT

J: TRBJ2-6
size: once
V: TRBV19
D: .
CDR3: CASRRTQRSGANVLTF
DNA: TGTGCCAGTAGGCGGACCCAAAGGTCCGGGGCCAACGTCCTGACTTTC

J: TRBJ1-4
size: .
V: TRBV4-1
D: TRBD1
CDR3: CASSRSGTANEKLFF
DNA: TGCGCCAGCAGCCGGTCCGGGACAGCTAATGAAAAACTGTTTTTT

J: TRBJ1-5
size: .
V: TRBV7-2
D: .
CDR3: CASSLASQQPQHF
DNA: TGTGCCAGCAGCTTAGCGTCTCAACAGCCCCAGCATTTT

J: TRBJ1-1
size: .
V: TRBV5-1
D: .
CDR3: CASSNGQPNTEAFF
DNA: TGCGCCAGCAGCAACGGACAGCCGAACACTGAAGCTTTCTTT

J: TRBJ1-3
size: .
V: TRBV6-5
D: .
CDR3: CASSHINHAGNTIYF
DNA: TGTGCCAGCAGCCACATCAATCACGCTGGAAACACCATATATTTT

J: TRBJ1-2
size: .
V: TRBV2
D: .
CDR3: CASSRTQAPNYGYTF
DNA: TGTGCCAGCAGCCGCACACAGGCCCCTAACTATGGCTACACCTTC

J: TRBJ2-7
size: .
V: TRBV2
D: .
CDR3: CASSRQPSSYEQYF
DNA: TGTGCCAGCAGTCGTCAGCCAAGCTCCTACGAGCAGTACTTC

J: TRBJ2-5
size: .
V: TRBV7-2
D: .
CDR3: CASRPGGQETQYF
DNA: TGTGCCAGCAGACCCGGCGGGCAAGAGACCCAGTACTTC

J: TRBJ2-5
size: .
V: TRBV6-5
D: .
CDR3: CASSSPGVQETQYF
DNA: TGTGCCAGCAGTTCTCCAGGGGTTCAAGAGACCCAGTACTTC